One sample yielded the 5 T cell receptor beta chains listed below, sequenced in a study of blood T cell repertoires in COVID-19. Libraries were prepared by immunoSEQ multiplex PCR; TCRdb keeps only in-frame clonotypes and omits some of them. The table shows around 170,000 clones, with approximately 86% occurring only once. Specimen: peripheral blood. These receptors all stem from a man aged 50 to 60 with active or convalescent COVID-19.

V and J are TRBV5-1 and TRBJ1-1, with D maybe TRBD1 (6 bases). Germline V gene data show CDR1 as SGHRS and CDR2 as YFSETQ. The CDR3 covers 14 residues. Trimming left V 4 bases short and J 1 base short, with 11 bases between. The CDR3 sequence is CASSRLQGNTEAFF. CDR3 bases: TGCGCCAGCAGCCGCCTACAGGGGAACACTGAAGCTTTCTTT. The variable domain in full, with the rest retrieved from reference TRBV5-1 and TRBJ1-1, is KAGVTQTPRYLIKTRGQQVTLSCSPISGHRSVSWYQQTPGQGLQFLFEYFSETQRNKGNFPGRFSGRQFSNSRSEMNVSTLELGDSALYLCASSRLQGNTEAFFGQGTRLTVV.

The genes are TRBV12-5 and TRBJ2-7; the D gene is possibly TRBD2 (5 bases). The ends were cut back, 0 bases at V and 6 bases at J, with 15 bases in the middle. Germline values: CDR1 LGHNT, CDR2 FRNRAP. There are 15 residues in the CDR3. The CDR3 here is CASGLVLGSLIEQYF. The CDR3 DNA follows: TGTGCTAGTGGTTTGGTACTAGGCAGCCTCATCGAGCAGTACTTC.

The rearrangement uses TRBV6-5 and TRBJ1-1; D may be TRBD1 (6 bases). Trimming pared 11 bases from V and 5 bases from J, leaving 21 bases between. The CDR3 is 14 amino acids. Germline CDR1 reads MNHEY; CDR2 reads SVGAGI. DNA of the CDR3: TGTGCCTCCCACGGGCAGGGGCCGAGGACTGAAGCTTTCTTT. Its translation: CASHGQGPRTEAFF.

The chain uses TRBV30 and TRBJ1-4; D perhaps matches TRBD1 (5 bases). The CDR3 consists of 13 residues. The germline V gene encodes CDR1 GTSNPN and CDR2 SVGIG (reference sequence). The V end was cut by 4 bases, the J end by 8 bases, with 14 bases between. The CDR3 nucleotides are TGTGCCTGGAACGGCCAGGGTGGAGAAAAACTGTTTTTT. Protein: CAWNGQGGEKLFF.

The rearrangement joins TRBV20-1 to TRBJ1-1; 7 nucleotides align to TRBD1. Losses at the gene ends were 3 bases for V and 0 bases for J; bases not matched to a gene: 10. This CDR3 is 16 amino acids long. Germline V gene data show CDR1 as DFQATT and CDR2 as SNEGSKA (reference sequence). CDR3 bases: TGCAGTGCTAGTGCCTCCAGGGGGAGCCTGAACACTGAAGCTTTCTTT. This gives the protein CSASASRGSLNTEAFF.